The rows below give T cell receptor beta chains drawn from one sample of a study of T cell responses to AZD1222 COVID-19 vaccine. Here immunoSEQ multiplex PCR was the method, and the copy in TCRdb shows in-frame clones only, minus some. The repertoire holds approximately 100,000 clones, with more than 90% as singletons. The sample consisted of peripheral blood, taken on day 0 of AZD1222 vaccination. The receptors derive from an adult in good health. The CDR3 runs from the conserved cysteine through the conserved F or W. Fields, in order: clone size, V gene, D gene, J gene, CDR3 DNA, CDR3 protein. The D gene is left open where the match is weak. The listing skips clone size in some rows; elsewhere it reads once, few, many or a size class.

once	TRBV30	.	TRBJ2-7	TGTGCCTGGAGTGGGGGCCAGTACGAGCAGTACTTC	CAWSGGQYEQYF
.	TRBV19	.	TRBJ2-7	TGTGCCAGTACCCCCCGGGGGTCGGCCTACGAGCAGTACTTC	CASTPRGSAYEQYF
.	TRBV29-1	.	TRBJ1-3	TGCAGCGTTGCTGAATCTGCGGGAAACACCATATATTTT	CSVAESAGNTIYF
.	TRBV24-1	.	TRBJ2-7	TGTGCCACCACAGACTACAATGGGGGCGAGCAGTACTTC	CATTDYNGGEQYF
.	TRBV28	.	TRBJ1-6	TGTGCCAGCAGTCCCCAGGGAACGGGTAATTCACCCCTCCACTTT	CASSPQGTGNSPLHF
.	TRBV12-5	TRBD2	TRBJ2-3	TGTGCTAGTGTTGACGGAGGACTAGCGGGAAGGACAGATACGCAGTATTTT	CASVDGGLAGRTDTQYF
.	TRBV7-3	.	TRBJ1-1	TGTGCCAGCAGCTTAGAGAGATTGAACACTGAAGCTTTCTTT	CASSLERLNTEAFF
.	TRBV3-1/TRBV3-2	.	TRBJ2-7	TGTGCCAGCAGCCAATTCAGCCCAGACTACGAGCAGTACTTC	CASSQFSPDYEQYF
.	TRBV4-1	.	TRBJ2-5	TGCGCCAGCAGCCAAGTTGGACAAGAAGAGACCCAGTACTTC	CASSQVGQEETQYF
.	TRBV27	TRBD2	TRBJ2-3	TGTGCCAGCAGTACCACCGGGACTAGCGGGGGGGATACGCAGTATTTT	CASSTTGTSGGDTQYF
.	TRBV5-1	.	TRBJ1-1	TGCGCCAGCAGGTATAGGGGGAACACTGAAGCTTTCTTT	CASRYRGNTEAFF
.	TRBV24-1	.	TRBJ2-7	TGTGCCACCAGTGATTCAGATGACTACGAGCAGTACTTC	CATSDSDDYEQYF
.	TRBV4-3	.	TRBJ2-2	TGCGCCAGCAGCCAAGCATGGGACTCACTAGCCGGGGAGCTGTTTTTT	CASSQAWDSLAGELFF
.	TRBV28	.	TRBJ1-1	TGTGCCAGCAGTTTATTACGACGAAACACTGAAGCTTTCTTT	CASSLLRRNTEAFF
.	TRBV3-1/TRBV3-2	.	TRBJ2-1	TGTGCCAGCAGCCAAGTTAGCGGATCCCAGATCTTC	CASSQVSGSQIF
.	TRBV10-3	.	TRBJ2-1	TGTGCCATCAGTGGAAGAGATGAGCAGTTCTTC	CAISGRDEQFF
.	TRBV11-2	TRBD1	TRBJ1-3	TGTGCCAGCAGCTTACGACGGGACAGGGGAATAAACACCATATATTTT	CASSLRRDRGINTIYF
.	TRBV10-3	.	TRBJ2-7	TGTGCCATCAGTGCTGGACAGACATACGAGCAGTACTTC	CAISAGQTYEQYF
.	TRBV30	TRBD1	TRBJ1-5	TGTGCCTGGAGTCAAACCGGGACAGGCAATCAGCCCCAGCATTTT	CAWSQTGTGNQPQHF
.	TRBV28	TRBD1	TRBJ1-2	TGTGCCAGCAGTTCCACCGTACAGGGGGCGCGAGGCTACACCTTC	CASSSTVQGARGYTF
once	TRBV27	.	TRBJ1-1	TGTGCCAGCAGTTTAGGGGAGGAGTACACTGAAGCTTTCTTT	CASSLGEEYTEAFF
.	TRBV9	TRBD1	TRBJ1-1	TGTGCCAGCAGCCCCCGTCCGTCAGGGGGGCGGAACACTGAAGCTTTCTTT	CASSPRPSGGRNTEAFF
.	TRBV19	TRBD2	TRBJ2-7	TGTGCCAGTAGCTCTACGTCCGGGACTAGCGGGAAACGGGGCTACGAGCAGTACTTC	CASSSTSGTSGKRGYEQYF
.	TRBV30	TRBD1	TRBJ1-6	TGTGCCTGGAGCCATAGGGACAGGATTTATTCACCCCTCCACTTT	CAWSHRDRIYSPLHF
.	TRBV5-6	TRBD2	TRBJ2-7	TGTGCCAGCAGCCCGGGACTAGCGTTGGGGAAGGAGTACTTC	CASSPGLALGKEYF
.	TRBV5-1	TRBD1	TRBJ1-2	TGCGCCAGCAGCTCCCCCACGAGAGGACAGGCGTTAAATGGCTACACCTTC	CASSSPTRGQALNGYTF
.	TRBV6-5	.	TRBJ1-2	TGTGCTGCCAGCGCAAGAAACTATGGCTACACCTTC	CAASARNYGYTF
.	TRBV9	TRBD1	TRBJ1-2	TGTGCCAGCAGCGCCCTGACAGGGCGGGAAGGCTACACCTTC	CASSALTGREGYTF
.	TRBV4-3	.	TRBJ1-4	TGCGCCAGCAGCCAAGATTGGGGGGCCACTAATGAAAAACTGTTTTTT	CASSQDWGATNEKLFF
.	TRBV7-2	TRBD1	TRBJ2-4	TGTGCCAGCAGCTTCGGCAGGGGGCCTGTGGACATTCAGTACTTC	CASSFGRGPVDIQYF
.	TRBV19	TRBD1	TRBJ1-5	TGTGCCAGTAGTTGGCAGGGGGGCAATCAGCCCCAGCATTTT	CASSWQGGNQPQHF
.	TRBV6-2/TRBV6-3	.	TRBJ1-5	TGTGCCAGCAGTTACGGAAGCAGGACCCCCAGGGAGCCCCAGCATTTT	CASSYGSRTPREPQHF
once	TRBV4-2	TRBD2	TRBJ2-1	TGTGCCAGCAGCCAACCCCTCGCTAGCGGGGTAGGGGATGAGCAGTTCTTC	CASSQPLASGVGDEQFF
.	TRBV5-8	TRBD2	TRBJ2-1	TGTGCCAGCAGCTTTAGCGGGGGGGCCAATGAGCAGTTCTTC	CASSFSGGANEQFF
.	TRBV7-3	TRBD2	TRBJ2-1	TGTGCCAGCAGCCGGAGCGGGAGCTATGAGCAGTTCTTC	CASSRSGSYEQFF
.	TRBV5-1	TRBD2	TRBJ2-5	TGCGCCAGCAGCAAAGCTAGCGGGAGGGAGGAGACCCAGTACTTC	CASSKASGREETQYF
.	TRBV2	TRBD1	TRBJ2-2	TGTGCCAGCAATTTTGGGGGACAGGGAACCGGGGAGCTGTTTTTT	CASNFGGQGTGELFF
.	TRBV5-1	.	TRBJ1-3	TGCGCCAGCAGCTCTGCGTTATCGGTTCACTCTGGAAACACCATATATTTT	CASSSALSVHSGNTIYF
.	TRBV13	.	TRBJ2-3	TGTGCCAGCCGCCCGGGTGGCACAGATACGCAGTATTTT	CASRPGGTDTQYF
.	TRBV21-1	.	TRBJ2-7	TGTGCCAGCAGCAAAGCTGAAACAGTCTACGAGCAGTACTTC	CASSKAETVYEQYF
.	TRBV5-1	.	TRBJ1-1	TGCGCCAGCAGCTTTCGACAGATATCGGCGGATGAAGCTTTCTTT	CASSFRQISADEAFF
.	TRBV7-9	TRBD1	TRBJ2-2	TGTGCCAGCAGCCGAACCTTACAGGGGGCAGGCGGGGAGCTGTTTTTT	CASSRTLQGAGGELFF
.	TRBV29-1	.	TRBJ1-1	TGCAGCGGAAAGACAGGAGGTAACACTGAAGCTTTCTTT	CSGKTGGNTEAFF
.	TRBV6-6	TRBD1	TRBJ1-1	TGTGCCAGCAGACCGACAGGGGATACTGAAGCTTTCTTT	CASRPTGDTEAFF
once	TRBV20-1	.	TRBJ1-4	TGCAGTGCTAGTCAGGAAGGCGAAAAACTGTTTTTT	CSASQEGEKLFF